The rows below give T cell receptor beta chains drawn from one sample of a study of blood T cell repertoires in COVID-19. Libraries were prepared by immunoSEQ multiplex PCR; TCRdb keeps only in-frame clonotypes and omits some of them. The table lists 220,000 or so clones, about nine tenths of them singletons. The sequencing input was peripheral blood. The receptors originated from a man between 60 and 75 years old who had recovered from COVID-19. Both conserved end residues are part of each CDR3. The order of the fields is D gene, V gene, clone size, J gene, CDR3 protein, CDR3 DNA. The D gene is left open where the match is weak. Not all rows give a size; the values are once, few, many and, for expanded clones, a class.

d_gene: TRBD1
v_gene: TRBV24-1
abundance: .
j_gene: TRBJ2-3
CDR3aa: CATSDPGQGFYTQYF
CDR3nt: TGTGCCACCAGTGATCCGGGACAGGGGTTTTATACGCAGTATTTT

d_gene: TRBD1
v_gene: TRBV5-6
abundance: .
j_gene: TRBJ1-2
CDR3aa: CASSPEQGAYGYTF
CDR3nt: TGTGCCAGCAGCCCAGAACAGGGGGCCTATGGCTACACCTTC

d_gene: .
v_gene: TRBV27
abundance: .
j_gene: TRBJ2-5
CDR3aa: CASSFGRLETQYF
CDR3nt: TGTGCCAGCAGTTTTGGGAGGTTGGAGACCCAGTACTTC

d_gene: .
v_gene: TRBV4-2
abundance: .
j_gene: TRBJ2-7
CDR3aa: CASSRLRGTAYEQYF
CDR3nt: TGTGCCAGCAGCCGTCTCCGCGGGACAGCCTACGAGCAGTACTTC

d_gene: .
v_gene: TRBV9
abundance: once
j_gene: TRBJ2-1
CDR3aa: CASSVAGSNNEQFF
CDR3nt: TGTGCCAGCAGCGTAGCGGGTAGTAACAATGAGCAGTTCTTC

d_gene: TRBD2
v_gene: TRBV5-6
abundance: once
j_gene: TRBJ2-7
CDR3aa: CASSSSGRPYMEQYF
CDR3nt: TGTGCCAGCAGCTCCAGCGGGAGGCCCTACATGGAGCAGTACTTC

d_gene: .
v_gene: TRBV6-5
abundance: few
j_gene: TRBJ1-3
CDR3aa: CASSSGRDIGNTIYF
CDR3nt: TGTGCCAGCAGTAGCGGCCGGGACATCGGAAACACCATATATTTT

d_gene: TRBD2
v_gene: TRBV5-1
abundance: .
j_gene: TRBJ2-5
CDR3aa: CASSLERGWETQYF
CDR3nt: TGCGCCAGCAGCTTGGAGCGGGGATGGGAGACCCAGTACTTC

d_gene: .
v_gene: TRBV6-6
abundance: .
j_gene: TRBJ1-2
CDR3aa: CASLGVYGYTF
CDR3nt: TGTGCCAGCCTAGGAGTCTATGGCTACACCTTC

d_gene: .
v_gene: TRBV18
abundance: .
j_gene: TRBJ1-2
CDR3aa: CASSPNTETYGYTF
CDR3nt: TGTGCCAGCTCACCGAACACCGAAACCTATGGCTACACCTTC

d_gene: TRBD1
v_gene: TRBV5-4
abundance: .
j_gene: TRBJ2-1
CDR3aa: CASSLQGALDNEQFF
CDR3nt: TGTGCCAGCAGCTTGCAGGGGGCCCTTGACAATGAGCAGTTCTTC

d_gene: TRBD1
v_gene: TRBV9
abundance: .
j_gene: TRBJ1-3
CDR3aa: CASSVRTGAGNTIYF
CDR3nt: TGTGCCAGCAGCGTAAGGACAGGCGCCGGAAACACCATATATTTT

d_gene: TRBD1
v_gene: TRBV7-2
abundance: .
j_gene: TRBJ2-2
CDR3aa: CASSLQGELTGELFF
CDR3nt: TGTGCCAGCAGCTTACAGGGGGAACTAACCGGGGAGCTGTTTTTT

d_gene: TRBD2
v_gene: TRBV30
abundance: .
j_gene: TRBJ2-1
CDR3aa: CAWRLAGGGDEQFF
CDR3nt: TGTGCCTGGAGACTAGCGGGAGGGGGAGATGAGCAGTTCTTC

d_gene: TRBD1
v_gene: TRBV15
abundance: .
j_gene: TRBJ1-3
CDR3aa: CATSRDPGGSGNTIYF
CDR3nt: TGTGCCACCAGCAGAGACCCAGGGGGCTCGGGAAACACCATATATTTT

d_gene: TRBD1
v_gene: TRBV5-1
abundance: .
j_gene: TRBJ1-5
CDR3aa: CASSFTGENQPQHF
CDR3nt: TGCGCCAGCAGCTTCACAGGGGAGAATCAGCCCCAGCATTTT

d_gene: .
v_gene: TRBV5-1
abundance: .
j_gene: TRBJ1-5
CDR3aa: CASSLMGDQPQHF
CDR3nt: TGCGCCAGCAGCTTGATGGGAGATCAGCCCCAGCATTTT

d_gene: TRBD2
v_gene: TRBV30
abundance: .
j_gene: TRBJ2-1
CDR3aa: CAWMRGSSYNEQFF
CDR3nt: TGTGCCTGGATGCGGGGGAGCTCCTACAATGAGCAGTTCTTC

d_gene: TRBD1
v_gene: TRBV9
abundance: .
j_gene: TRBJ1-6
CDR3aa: CASSRDRGLNSPLHF
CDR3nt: TGTGCCAGCAGCCGGGACAGGGGCCTTAATTCACCCCTCCACTTT

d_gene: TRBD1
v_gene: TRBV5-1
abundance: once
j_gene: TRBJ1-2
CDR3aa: CASSLQGDYYGYTF
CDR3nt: TGCGCCAGCAGCTTACAGGGGGATTACTATGGCTACACCTTC

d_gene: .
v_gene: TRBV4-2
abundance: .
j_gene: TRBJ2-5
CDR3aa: CASSVPGSGLVETQYF
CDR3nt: TGTGCCAGCAGTGTCCCCGGCTCGGGTTTAGTGGAGACCCAGTACTTC

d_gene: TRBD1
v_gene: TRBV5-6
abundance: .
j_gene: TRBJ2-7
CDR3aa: CASSPNRGYEQYF
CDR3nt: TGTGCCAGCAGCCCAAACAGGGGCTACGAGCAGTACTTC

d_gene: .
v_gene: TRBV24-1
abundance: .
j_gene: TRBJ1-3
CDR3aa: CATRKGGKGSSGNTIYF
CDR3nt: TGTGCCACCAGGAAGGGGGGGAAGGGAAGCTCTGGAAACACCATATATTTT

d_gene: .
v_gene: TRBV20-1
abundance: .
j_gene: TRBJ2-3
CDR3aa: CSASSTPPGAVSTDTQYF
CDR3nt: TGCAGTGCTAGTAGTACCCCCCCAGGGGCCGTAAGCACAGATACGCAGTATTTT

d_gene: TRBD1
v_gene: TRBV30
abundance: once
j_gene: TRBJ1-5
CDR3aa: CAWRPGTGVQPQHF
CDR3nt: TGTGCCTGGAGACCCGGGACAGGGGTCCAGCCCCAGCATTTT

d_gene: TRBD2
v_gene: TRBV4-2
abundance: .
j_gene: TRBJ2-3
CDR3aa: CASSQKQGLAGGASTDTQYF
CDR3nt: TGTGCCAGCAGCCAGAAACAGGGACTAGCGGGGGGGGCTAGCACAGATACGCAGTATTTT

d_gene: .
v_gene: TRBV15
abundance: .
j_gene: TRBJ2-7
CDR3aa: CATSSPLRGEQYF
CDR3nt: TGTGCCACCAGCAGTCCCCTCAGGGGCGAGCAGTACTTC

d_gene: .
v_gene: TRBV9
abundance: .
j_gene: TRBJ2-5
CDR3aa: CASSVTSFPQETQYF
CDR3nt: TGTGCCAGCAGCGTGACTTCCTTCCCCCAAGAGACCCAGTACTTC

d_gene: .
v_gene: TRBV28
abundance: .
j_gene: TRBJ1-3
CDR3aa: CASRSQGGRGNTIYF
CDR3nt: TGTGCCAGCAGGTCACAGGGAGGGCGTGGAAACACCATATATTTT

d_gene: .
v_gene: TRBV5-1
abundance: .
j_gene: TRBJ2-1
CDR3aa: CASSLVAGAYNEQFF
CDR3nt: TGCGCCAGCAGCTTGGTGGCAGGGGCCTACAATGAGCAGTTCTTC

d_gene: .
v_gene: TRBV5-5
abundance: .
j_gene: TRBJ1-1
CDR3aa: CASSFRRTEAFF
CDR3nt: TGTGCCAGCAGCTTCAGGCGCACTGAAGCTTTCTTT

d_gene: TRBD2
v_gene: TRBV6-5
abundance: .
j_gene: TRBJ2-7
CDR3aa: CASRAGTSGSYEQYF
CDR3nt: TGTGCCAGCAGGGCCGGGACTAGCGGATCCTACGAGCAGTACTTC

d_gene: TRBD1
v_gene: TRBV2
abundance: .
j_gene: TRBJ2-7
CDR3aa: CASRNKGQGYYEQYF
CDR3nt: TGTGCCAGCAGGAACAAGGGACAGGGTTACTACGAGCAGTACTTC

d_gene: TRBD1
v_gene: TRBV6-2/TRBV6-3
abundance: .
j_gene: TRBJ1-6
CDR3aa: CASSYVQTGGNSPLHF
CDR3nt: TGTGCCAGCAGTTACGTGCAGACAGGGGGTAATTCACCCCTCCACTTT